The rows below give T cell receptor beta chains drawn from one sample of a study of untreated major depressive disorder. Sequenced by immunoSEQ multiplex PCR; TCRdb stores in-frame clones only, minus some. The profile shows 20,000 to 25,000 clones, nearly 90% of them singletons. Sequences were obtained from CD4+ T cells from PBMCs. These receptors were collected from a woman aged 35 to 49 in good health. Each CDR3 is given with its conserved first and last residue. Fields, in order: CDR3 DNA, CDR3 protein, J gene, D gene, V gene, clone size. D genes are given only for firm matches. Clone size is given for some rows only: seen once, a few or many times, or a class if the clone is expanded.

TGTGCCATCAGTGAGGATTCCGGGACTGCATACACAGATACGCAGTATTTT	CAISEDSGTAYTDTQYF	TRBJ2-3	NA	TRBV10-3	NA
TGTGCCAGCGCCACAGACACTGGGGCCAACGTCCTGACTTTC	CASATDTGANVLTF	TRBJ2-6	NA	TRBV2	once
TGTGCCAGCAGTCCTTGGGGGACAGGTCGATCGAACACTGAAGCTTTCTTT	CASSPWGTGRSNTEAFF	TRBJ1-1	TRBD1	TRBV27	NA
TGTGCCAGCAGGGGACACCACGCTTCCGAGACCCAGTACTTC	CASRGHHASETQYF	TRBJ2-5	NA	TRBV28	NA
TGTGCCAGCAGTCGCGGCCAGGGATTAGGGGACTATGGCTACACCTTC	CASSRGQGLGDYGYTF	TRBJ1-2	NA	TRBV27	NA
TGTGCCAGCAGCCGCGGCGGGTTTGAGACCCAGTACTTC	CASSRGGFETQYF	TRBJ2-5	NA	TRBV5-6	NA
TGTGCCAGTAGTATAGTGGAGGGAGTGTACAATCAGCCCCAGCATTTT	CASSIVEGVYNQPQHF	TRBJ1-5	NA	TRBV19	NA
TGTGCCAGCAGTTCCCAGCCCGAGGTTCGCGGCTACACCTTC	CASSSQPEVRGYTF	TRBJ1-2	NA	TRBV28	NA
TGCAGCGTTGGATCTGCGTACGAGCAGTACTTC	CSVGSAYEQYF	TRBJ2-7	NA	TRBV29-1	NA
TGTGCCAGCAGCTTAGTCTCAACTACAGATACGCAGTATTTT	CASSLVSTTDTQYF	TRBJ2-3	NA	TRBV11-2	NA
TGTGCCAGCACCTTCCCTAACGTAGATACGCAGTATTTT	CASTFPNVDTQYF	TRBJ2-3	NA	TRBV7-2	NA
TGTGCCAGCAGCAGCGGGAGGGCCATCTACGAGCAGTACTTC	CASSSGRAIYEQYF	TRBJ2-7	TRBD2	TRBV27	NA
TGTGCCAGCAGTTTACAGGGACTGCACAATGAGCAGTTCTTC	CASSLQGLHNEQFF	TRBJ2-1	NA	TRBV27	few
TGTGCCAGCAGTTACTCGAACCGAGAGCTAGGTTCACCCCTCCACTTT	CASSYSNRELGSPLHF	TRBJ1-6	NA	TRBV6-5	NA
TGCGCCAGCAGCGCCGGGACAGGGAACACCGGGGAGCTGTTTTTT	CASSAGTGNTGELFF	TRBJ2-2	TRBD1	TRBV5-1	NA
TGCGCCAGCAGCTCGGACGGAGGAAATCAGCCCCAGCATTTT	CASSSDGGNQPQHF	TRBJ1-5	NA	TRBV5-1	NA
TGTGCCAGCAGTGAAGGGGGTAGCTACACCTTC	CASSEGGSYTF	TRBJ1-2	NA	TRBV2	NA